Below, one T cell receptor beta chain is given with its context. Antigen: not known. Indicated time point: blood from clinic visit 5 months post-surgery; TSC patient then seizure free. Germline V gene data show CDR1 as ENHRY and CDR2 as SYGVKD. The J segment lost 5 bases and the V segment lost 3 bases, leaving 8 bases of the junction unmatched. The CDR3 spans 16 residues. The data are from a study of brain T cells in children with intractable seizures. General observations from the study: Viral specificity was inferred only from CDR3 similarity; HCMV serostatus was unknown.

Method: immunoSEQ multiplex PCR; TCRdb's copy keeps in-frame clones and lacks some. The repertoire holds a few hundred thousand clones, with 85% to 95% as singletons. The V gene is TRBV10-3, the J gene TRBJ2-1; TRBD2 matches 9 bases. The TCR sequence derives from a boy younger than two with tuberous sclerosis and intractable seizures. Sequences were derived from peripheral blood, sampled around 5 months after surgery. CDR3 sequence: CAISDGRREGDNEQFF. The CDR3, as DNA: TGTGCCATCAGTGACGGTAGGCGGGAGGGGGACAATGAGCAGTTCTTC.